Included here is one T cell receptor beta chain sequence, with context. TCRdb re-called the RT-PCR reads with MiXCR, one entry per CDR3 protein. The data contain about 960,000 distinct CDR3 sequences, about a sixth of them seen just once; the ten biggest clones take up 6%. These data belong to a study of patients and donors after allogeneic stem cell transplantation. V dropped 5 bases and J dropped 0 bases, with 15 bases sitting between them. Germline loops: CDR1 SGHTA, CDR2 FQGTGA. This CDR3 is built from 16 residues. The J gene is TRBJ2-3, the V gene TRBV7-3; the D gene could be TRBD1 or TRBD2 (6 bases each). Sequenced: blood, either unsorted or a sorted T cell fraction (not recorded which). The receptor's source is a human donor who was either an allogeneic HSCT recipient or a stem cell or donor lymphocyte infusion donor (not recorded which). It is not recorded whose cells these are; they may come from a transplant donor. The CDR3: CASSPSPGASTDTQYF. The CDR3 DNA reads TGTGCCAGCAGCCCATCCCCGGGGGCAAGCACAGATACGCAGTATTTT.